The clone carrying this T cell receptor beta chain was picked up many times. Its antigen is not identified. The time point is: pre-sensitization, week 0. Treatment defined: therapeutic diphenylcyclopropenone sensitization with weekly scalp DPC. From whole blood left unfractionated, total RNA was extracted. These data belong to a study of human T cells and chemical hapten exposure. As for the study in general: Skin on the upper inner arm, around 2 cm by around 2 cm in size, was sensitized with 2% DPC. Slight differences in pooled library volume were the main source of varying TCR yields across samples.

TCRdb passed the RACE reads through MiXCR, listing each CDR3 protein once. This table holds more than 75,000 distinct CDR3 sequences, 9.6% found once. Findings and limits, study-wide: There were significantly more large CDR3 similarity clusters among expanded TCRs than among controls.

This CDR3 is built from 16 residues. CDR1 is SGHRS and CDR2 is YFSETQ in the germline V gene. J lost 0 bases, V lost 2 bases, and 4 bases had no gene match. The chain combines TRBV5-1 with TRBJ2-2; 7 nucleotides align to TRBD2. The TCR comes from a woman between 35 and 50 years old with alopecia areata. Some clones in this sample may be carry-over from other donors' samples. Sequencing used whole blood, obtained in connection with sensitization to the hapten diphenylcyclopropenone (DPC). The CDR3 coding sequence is TGCGCCAGCAGCTTAAGCGGGGCCGCGAACACCGGGGAGCTGTTTTTT. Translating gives CASSLSGAANTGELFF. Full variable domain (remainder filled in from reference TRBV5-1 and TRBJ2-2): KAGVTQTPRYLIKTRGQQVTLSCSPISGHRSVSWYQQTPGQGLQFLFEYFSETQRNKGNFPGRFSGRQFSNSRSEMNVSTLELGDSALYLCASSLSGAANTGELFFGEGSRLTVL.